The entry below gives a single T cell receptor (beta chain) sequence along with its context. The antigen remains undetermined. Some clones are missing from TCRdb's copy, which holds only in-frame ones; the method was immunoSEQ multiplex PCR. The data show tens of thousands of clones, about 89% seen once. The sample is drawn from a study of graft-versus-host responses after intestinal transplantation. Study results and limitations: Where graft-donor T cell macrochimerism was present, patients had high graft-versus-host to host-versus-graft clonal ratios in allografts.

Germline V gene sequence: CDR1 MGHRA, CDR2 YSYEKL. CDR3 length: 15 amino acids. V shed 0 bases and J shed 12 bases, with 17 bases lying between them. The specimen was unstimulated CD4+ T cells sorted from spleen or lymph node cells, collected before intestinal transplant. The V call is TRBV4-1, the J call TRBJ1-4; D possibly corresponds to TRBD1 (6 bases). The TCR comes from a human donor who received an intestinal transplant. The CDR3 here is CASSQEGAVKGELFF. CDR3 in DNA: TGCGCCAGCAGCCAAGAGGGAGCCGTAAAGGGGGAACTGTTTTTT.